This is a list of T cell receptor beta chains from one sample in a study of T cells after yellow fever vaccination. MiXCR was run by TCRdb on the 5' RACE reads, yielding one entry per CDR3 protein. The sample has 150,000 to 200,000 distinct CDR3 sequences, about 11% seen once. The material sequenced was CD8+ T cells sorted from PBMCs, taken 15 days after the yellow fever booster vaccination. The receptors derive from a man younger than 35 who received the YFV17D yellow fever vaccine. CDR3s include the opening cysteine and the closing phenylalanine or tryptophan. Fields, in order: CDR3 DNA, CDR3 protein, J gene, V gene, clone size, D gene. A D gene is named only where the DNA matches it firmly. Clone size is given for some rows only: seen once, a few or many times, or a class if the clone is expanded.

cdr3_nt: TGCGCCAGCAGCTTGGGACAGTACTCTGGGGCCAACGTCCTGACTTTC
cdr3_aa: CASSLGQYSGANVLTF
j_call: TRBJ2-6
v_call: TRBV5-1
clone_size: -
d_call: -

cdr3_nt: TGTGCCAGCAGCGCTGGGTTGGGCGGCACAGATACGCAGTATTTT
cdr3_aa: CASSAGLGGTDTQYF
j_call: TRBJ2-3
v_call: TRBV9
clone_size: -
d_call: -

cdr3_nt: TGCGCCAGCAGCCGAGGGCTCAGGGACACCGGGGAGCTGTTTTTT
cdr3_aa: CASSRGLRDTGELFF
j_call: TRBJ2-2
v_call: TRBV4-1
clone_size: -
d_call: -

cdr3_nt: TGTGCCAGCAGACTGACAGGGGTCACTGCCGGAAACACCATATATTTT
cdr3_aa: CASRLTGVTAGNTIYF
j_call: TRBJ1-3
v_call: TRBV27
clone_size: -
d_call: TRBD1

cdr3_nt: TGTGCCAGCAGTTACCCCCCTAAGGAGACCCAGTACTTC
cdr3_aa: CASSYPPKETQYF
j_call: TRBJ2-5
v_call: TRBV6-5
clone_size: -
d_call: -

cdr3_nt: TGTGCCAGCAGTGAAGGGGTAGCGGGGTACAATGAGCAGTTCTTC
cdr3_aa: CASSEGVAGYNEQFF
j_call: TRBJ2-1
v_call: TRBV6-1
clone_size: few
d_call: TRBD2

cdr3_nt: TGTGCCAGCAGAAAAGACAGGGTTAACACTGAAGCTTTCTTT
cdr3_aa: CASRKDRVNTEAFF
j_call: TRBJ1-1
v_call: TRBV12-3/TRBV12-4
clone_size: few
d_call: TRBD1

cdr3_nt: TGTGCCTGGAGTATCTTTGGGGACGAGCAGTACTTC
cdr3_aa: CAWSIFGDEQYF
j_call: TRBJ2-7
v_call: TRBV30
clone_size: few
d_call: -

cdr3_nt: TGCAGTGCGACCGTCTTTTCGGGGGCTAGCACAGATACGCAGTATTTT
cdr3_aa: CSATVFSGASTDTQYF
j_call: TRBJ2-3
v_call: TRBV20-1
clone_size: many
d_call: -

cdr3_nt: TGTGCCAGCAGTTTAGGGGTCTCTGGGGCCAACGTCCTGACTTTC
cdr3_aa: CASSLGVSGANVLTF
j_call: TRBJ2-6
v_call: TRBV27
clone_size: few
d_call: -

cdr3_nt: TGCGCCAGCAGCGGGCGAAGGGCAGCGAGCACAGATACGCAGTATTTT
cdr3_aa: CASSGRRAASTDTQYF
j_call: TRBJ2-3
v_call: TRBV5-1
clone_size: -
d_call: -

cdr3_nt: TGCGCCAGCAGCTACCGGGGGCTAGTAGATGGCTACACCTTC
cdr3_aa: CASSYRGLVDGYTF
j_call: TRBJ1-2
v_call: TRBV5-1
clone_size: -
d_call: -

cdr3_nt: TGTGCCAGCAGCTTCCTACTGAGACAGGCGCCTCAAGAGACCCAGTACTTC
cdr3_aa: CASSFLLRQAPQETQYF
j_call: TRBJ2-5
v_call: TRBV5-5
clone_size: -
d_call: -

cdr3_nt: TGTGCCAGCAGCTCCGTGGGACTAGCGGGGGCCGGGGAGCTGTTTTTT
cdr3_aa: CASSSVGLAGAGELFF
j_call: TRBJ2-2
v_call: TRBV7-9
clone_size: few
d_call: TRBD2

cdr3_nt: TGTGCCAGCAGCCAAGCATACCGGGACAGGGTCTTAATTAAAGCGGCTGGGGCCAACGTCCTGACTTTC
cdr3_aa: CASSQAYRDRVLIKAAGANVLTF
j_call: TRBJ2-6
v_call: TRBV3-1
clone_size: few
d_call: TRBD1

cdr3_nt: TGTGCCAGCAGCTCATGGACTCAGGGGTACTCTTTGAGCACAGATACGCAGTATTTT
cdr3_aa: CASSSWTQGYSLSTDTQYF
j_call: TRBJ2-3
v_call: TRBV7-9
clone_size: -
d_call: -

cdr3_nt: TGTGCCAGCAGTTACGGTCCCTCGAACACTGAAGCTTTCTTT
cdr3_aa: CASSYGPSNTEAFF
j_call: TRBJ1-1
v_call: TRBV6-6
clone_size: few
d_call: -

cdr3_nt: TGTGCCAGCAGTTCCCAGTGGGGCACTGAAGCTTTCTTT
cdr3_aa: CASSSQWGTEAFF
j_call: TRBJ1-1
v_call: TRBV6-2/TRBV6-3
clone_size: -
d_call: -

cdr3_nt: TGCGCCAGCAGCCCGACAGGGGATAGAACCTACGAGCAGTACTTC
cdr3_aa: CASSPTGDRTYEQYF
j_call: TRBJ2-7
v_call: TRBV4-3
clone_size: -
d_call: TRBD1

cdr3_nt: TGTGCCAGCAGCCCGACCGGACTAGCGGACGAGCAGTACTTC
cdr3_aa: CASSPTGLADEQYF
j_call: TRBJ2-7
v_call: TRBV4-2
clone_size: -
d_call: TRBD2

cdr3_nt: TGTGCCAGCAGCTTGTATCCTCTTCGAGGGACAGGACTATCTGGGGCCAACGTCCTGACTTTC
cdr3_aa: CASSLYPLRGTGLSGANVLTF
j_call: TRBJ2-6
v_call: TRBV5-5
clone_size: few
d_call: TRBD1

cdr3_nt: TGTGCCAGCAGCACCAGGGAAGCTCAGCCCCAGCATTTT
cdr3_aa: CASSTREAQPQHF
j_call: TRBJ1-5
v_call: TRBV2
clone_size: few
d_call: -

cdr3_nt: TGTGCCAGCAGTTACTCTCAGGGGGCCGAGCAGCCCCAGCATTTT
cdr3_aa: CASSYSQGAEQPQHF
j_call: TRBJ1-5
v_call: TRBV6-5
clone_size: few
d_call: TRBD1

cdr3_nt: TGTGCCACTGCGAGAGGTGGTCCTGAGCAGTTCTTC
cdr3_aa: CATARGGPEQFF
j_call: TRBJ2-1
v_call: TRBV12-3/TRBV12-4
clone_size: -
d_call: -

cdr3_nt: TGTGCCAGCAGTCGGCAGAACACCGGGGAGCTGTTTTTT
cdr3_aa: CASSRQNTGELFF
j_call: TRBJ2-2
v_call: TRBV11-3
clone_size: few
d_call: -

cdr3_nt: TGTGCCAGCAGCTTAGTTGGGACAGAGAACACCGGGGAGCTGTTTTTT
cdr3_aa: CASSLVGTENTGELFF
j_call: TRBJ2-2
v_call: TRBV7-9
clone_size: few
d_call: TRBD1

cdr3_nt: TGTGCCAGCAGTTACCGGGACCGAGATATGAGTACGCAGTATTTT
cdr3_aa: CASSYRDRDMSTQYF
j_call: TRBJ2-3
v_call: TRBV28
clone_size: few
d_call: -

cdr3_nt: TGCAGCGTGGCGGGACAGGGGGCATTCGGGGAGCAGTACTTC
cdr3_aa: CSVAGQGAFGEQYF
j_call: TRBJ2-7
v_call: TRBV29-1
clone_size: -
d_call: TRBD1

cdr3_nt: TGTGCCAGCAGCTTAGTTTCCTCTGGGTACAATGAGCAGTTCTTC
cdr3_aa: CASSLVSSGYNEQFF
j_call: TRBJ2-1
v_call: TRBV7-2
clone_size: -
d_call: -

cdr3_nt: TGTGCCAGCAGCCAGTCCAACAGCAATCAGCCCCAGCATTTT
cdr3_aa: CASSQSNSNQPQHF
j_call: TRBJ1-5
v_call: TRBV3-1
clone_size: few
d_call: -

cdr3_nt: TGCGCCAGCAGCTTGGGAGACAGCGGGCAAGCCAAAAACATTCAGTACTTC
cdr3_aa: CASSLGDSGQAKNIQYF
j_call: TRBJ2-4
v_call: TRBV5-1
clone_size: -
d_call: -

cdr3_nt: TGTGCCAGCTCACTGGGACGAAGGGGCAATCAGCCCCAGCATTTT
cdr3_aa: CASSLGRRGNQPQHF
j_call: TRBJ1-5
v_call: TRBV18
clone_size: few
d_call: -

cdr3_nt: TGTGCCAGCAGTTACTCGGTGGGAGACACAGATACGCAGTATTTT
cdr3_aa: CASSYSVGDTDTQYF
j_call: TRBJ2-3
v_call: TRBV6-2/TRBV6-3
clone_size: many
d_call: -

cdr3_nt: TGTGCCAGCAGCTTTGGGAGGGGTGATGAGCAGTTCTTC
cdr3_aa: CASSFGRGDEQFF
j_call: TRBJ2-1
v_call: TRBV5-4
clone_size: -
d_call: TRBD2

cdr3_nt: TGTGCCAGCACTCTAATAGCGGGGGGTTTAAATGAGCAGTTCTTC
cdr3_aa: CASTLIAGGLNEQFF
j_call: TRBJ2-1
v_call: TRBV7-3
clone_size: few
d_call: TRBD2

cdr3_nt: TGTGCCAGCAGCCAAGTCTGGGGGCCGTCCTACAATGAGCAGTTCTTC
cdr3_aa: CASSQVWGPSYNEQFF
j_call: TRBJ2-1
v_call: TRBV4-2
clone_size: few
d_call: -

cdr3_nt: TGTGCCAGCAGCTTAGTGAACGAGCCCTATGGCTACACCTTC
cdr3_aa: CASSLVNEPYGYTF
j_call: TRBJ1-2
v_call: TRBV7-9
clone_size: few
d_call: -

cdr3_nt: TGTGCCAGCAGTGAATGGGGGGGCGAGCAGTACTTC
cdr3_aa: CASSEWGGEQYF
j_call: TRBJ2-7
v_call: TRBV6-1
clone_size: many
d_call: TRBD2

cdr3_nt: TGTGCCAGCAGCCACACAGGGACAGGAAACACCATATATTTT
cdr3_aa: CASSHTGTGNTIYF
j_call: TRBJ1-3
v_call: TRBV27
clone_size: few
d_call: -

cdr3_nt: TGTGCCAGCAGCAACAAAGCCCCCCAGCGGGGGGCCACAGATACGCAGTATTTT
cdr3_aa: CASSNKAPQRGATDTQYF
j_call: TRBJ2-3
v_call: TRBV7-8
clone_size: few
d_call: TRBD2

cdr3_nt: TGTGCCAGCAGCTTAGTTCGGACAGCGAACACCGGGGAGCTGTTTTTT
cdr3_aa: CASSLVRTANTGELFF
j_call: TRBJ2-2
v_call: TRBV7-9
clone_size: few
d_call: -

cdr3_nt: TGTGCCAGCAGCTTCCCCAACCCCCAAGAGACCCAGTACTTC
cdr3_aa: CASSFPNPQETQYF
j_call: TRBJ2-5
v_call: TRBV11-2
clone_size: many
d_call: -

cdr3_nt: TGTGCCAGTGATGGCGGGGGAGGGACCGGGGAGCCGTTTTTT
cdr3_aa: CASDGGGGTGEPFF
j_call: TRBJ2-2
v_call: TRBV9
clone_size: -
d_call: TRBD2

cdr3_nt: TGTGCCAGCAGCCTCCTCTATCGGGGGAACACTGAAGCTTTCTTT
cdr3_aa: CASSLLYRGNTEAFF
j_call: TRBJ1-1
v_call: TRBV4-2
clone_size: many
d_call: -

cdr3_nt: TGCGCCAGCAGCCAAGGCCCTCTCGAACCCACAGATACGCAGTATTTT
cdr3_aa: CASSQGPLEPTDTQYF
j_call: TRBJ2-3
v_call: TRBV4-3
clone_size: -
d_call: -

cdr3_nt: TGCGCCAGCAGCCAAGATAGGGGCTTTACGAACACTGAAGCTTTCTTT
cdr3_aa: CASSQDRGFTNTEAFF
j_call: TRBJ1-1
v_call: TRBV4-3
clone_size: many
d_call: -

cdr3_nt: TGTGCCAGCAGCCCCACCTCCAGGAACACTGAAGCTTTCTTT
cdr3_aa: CASSPTSRNTEAFF
j_call: TRBJ1-1
v_call: TRBV5-6
clone_size: -
d_call: -

cdr3_nt: TGTGCCAGCAGCCAGGGCAGGAGTAGCTACAATGAGCAGTTCTTC
cdr3_aa: CASSQGRSSYNEQFF
j_call: TRBJ2-1
v_call: TRBV4-2
clone_size: -
d_call: -

cdr3_nt: TGTGCCAGCACGGGGAGCATGCGGACAGATACGCAGTATTTT
cdr3_aa: CASTGSMRTDTQYF
j_call: TRBJ2-3
v_call: TRBV7-9
clone_size: -
d_call: -

cdr3_nt: TGTGCCAGCAGTTCCAATTTCCGGGACAGGGGAGGCACCGGGGAGCTGTTTTTT
cdr3_aa: CASSSNFRDRGGTGELFF
j_call: TRBJ2-2
v_call: TRBV28
clone_size: once
d_call: TRBD1

cdr3_nt: TGTGCCAGCAGCGGGCCGACAGAAAAAGGAAACACCATATATTTT
cdr3_aa: CASSGPTEKGNTIYF
j_call: TRBJ1-3
v_call: TRBV9
clone_size: few
d_call: -

cdr3_nt: TGCGCCAGCAGTATAGGGTTGTATGGGGCCAACGTCCTGACTTTC
cdr3_aa: CASSIGLYGANVLTF
j_call: TRBJ2-6
v_call: TRBV5-1
clone_size: few
d_call: -

cdr3_nt: TGTGCCAGCAGTTCAACAGGGGAACATCGTGAAAAACTGTTTTTT
cdr3_aa: CASSSTGEHREKLFF
j_call: TRBJ1-4
v_call: TRBV7-9
clone_size: -
d_call: TRBD1

cdr3_nt: TGTGCCAGCAGCGTAGGAGTCAGGGAAGGCTATGGCTACACCTTC
cdr3_aa: CASSVGVREGYGYTF
j_call: TRBJ1-2
v_call: TRBV9
clone_size: few
d_call: -

cdr3_nt: TGTGCCAGCAGTGAAAGGTGGGCCGTCCTAGGCGGCACTGAAGCTTTCTTT
cdr3_aa: CASSERWAVLGGTEAFF
j_call: TRBJ1-1
v_call: TRBV2
clone_size: few
d_call: -

cdr3_nt: TGTGCCAGCTCACCGAAGGCCTACGTGGTAGCGGGGAAAGAGACCCAGTACTTC
cdr3_aa: CASSPKAYVVAGKETQYF
j_call: TRBJ2-5
v_call: TRBV18
clone_size: medium-sized
d_call: TRBD2

cdr3_nt: TGCGCCAGCAGCCCACATTCCTGGGCGCGGACCGCAGATACGCAGTATTTT
cdr3_aa: CASSPHSWARTADTQYF
j_call: TRBJ2-3
v_call: TRBV4-3
clone_size: -
d_call: -

cdr3_nt: TGTGCCAGCAGCAAGGGACTAGGACACACCGGAGATACGCAGTATTTT
cdr3_aa: CASSKGLGHTGDTQYF
j_call: TRBJ2-3
v_call: TRBV7-9
clone_size: -
d_call: TRBD2